The text below deals with one T cell receptor (beta chain). The junction departs from the called germline gene at one end, perhaps through a read error. CDR1 MGHRA and CDR2 YSYEKL come from the germline V gene. The CDR3 has 15 residues. Localized lung adenocarcinoma, a non-small cell lung cancer, affected the donors. The data are from a study of CD4 and CD8 cells across lung adenocarcinoma regions. TCRdb recomputed calls from the PCR reads with MiXCR, one row per CDR3 protein. Among under 12,000 distinct CDR3 sequences, 59% were seen once, and the ten largest hold about 85%. The source is a male donor with lung adenocarcinoma. The CD4 and CD8 labels of this study may be unreliable. Sample: CD8+ T cells from the margin of a lung tumor. The chain employs TRBV4-1 and TRBJ1-6; D may be TRBD1 (6 bases). The CDR3, as DNA: TGCGCCAGCAGCCAGGGGCCGGGGGCGGGGTCACCCATCCACTTT. Translating it yields CASSQGPGAGSPIHF.